This T cell receptor beta chain was retrieved from a study of shared T cell receptors in the human thymus. With V trimmed by 2 bases and J by 5 bases, 6 bases remained unmatched. From germline, CDR1 is MRHNA and CDR2 SNTAGT. There are 16 residues in the CDR3. Libraries were prepared by immunoSEQ multiplex PCR; TCRdb keeps only in-frame clonotypes and omits some of them. Of under 850,000 clones in the sample, around 89% were seen once. These data were also reused for a study on human thymus T cells. As that report states: Thymus tissue was removed during corrective cardiac surgery. Thymic and blood repertoires showed apparently biased V and J gene usage. Highly overlapping thymic repertoires among unrelated individuals were reported in related research.

This rearrangement joins TRBV6-4 to TRBJ2-1; 10 bases map to TRBD1. The receptor's source is a boy less than two years old with a congenital heart defect. Input material: thymocytes. CDR3 loop: CASSDPGTGDHNEQFF. Here the CDR3 DNA reads TGTGCCAGCAGTGACCCCGGGACAGGGGACCACAATGAGCAGTTCTTC.